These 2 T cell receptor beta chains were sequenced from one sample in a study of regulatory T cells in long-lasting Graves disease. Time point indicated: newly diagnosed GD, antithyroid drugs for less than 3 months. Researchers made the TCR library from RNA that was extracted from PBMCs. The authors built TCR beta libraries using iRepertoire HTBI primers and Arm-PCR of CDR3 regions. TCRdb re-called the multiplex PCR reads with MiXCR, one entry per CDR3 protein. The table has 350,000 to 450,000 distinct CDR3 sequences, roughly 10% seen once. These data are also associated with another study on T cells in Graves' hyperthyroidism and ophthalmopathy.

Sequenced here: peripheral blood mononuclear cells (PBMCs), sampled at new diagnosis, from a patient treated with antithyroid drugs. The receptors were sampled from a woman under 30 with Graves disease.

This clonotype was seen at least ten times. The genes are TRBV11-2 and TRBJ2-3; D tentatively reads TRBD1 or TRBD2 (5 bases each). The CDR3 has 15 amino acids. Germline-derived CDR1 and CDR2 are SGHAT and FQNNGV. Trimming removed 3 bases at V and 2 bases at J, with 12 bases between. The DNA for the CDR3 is TGTGCCAGCAGCTTGTTTGGGGGACCCACAGATACGCAGTATTTT. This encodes CASSLFGGPTDTQYF. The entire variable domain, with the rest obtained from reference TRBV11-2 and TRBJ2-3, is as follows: EAGVAQSPRYKIIEKRQSVAFWCNPISGHATLYWYQQILGQGPKLLIQFQNNGVVDDSQLPKDRFSAERLKGVDSTLKIQPAKLEDSAVYLCASSLFGGPTDTQYFGPGTRLTVL.

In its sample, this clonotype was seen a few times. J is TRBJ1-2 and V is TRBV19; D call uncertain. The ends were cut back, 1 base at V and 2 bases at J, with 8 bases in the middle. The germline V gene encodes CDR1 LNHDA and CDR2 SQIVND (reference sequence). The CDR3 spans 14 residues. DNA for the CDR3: TGTGCCAGTAGTATAGTGAAGCGGAACTATGGCTACACCTTC. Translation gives CASSIVKRNYGYTF. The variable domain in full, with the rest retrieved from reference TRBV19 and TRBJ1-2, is DGGITQSPKYLFRKEGQNVTLSCEQNLNHDAMYWYRQDPGQGLRLIYYSQIVNDFQKGDIAEGYSVSREKKESFPLTVTSAQKNPTAFYLCASSIVKRNYGYTFGSGTRLTVV.